The 22 T cell receptor beta chains listed next were all sequenced from one sample in a study of CD8 T cell repertoires and HIV-1 epitope variants. Method: immunoSEQ multiplex PCR; TCRdb's copy keeps in-frame clones and lacks some. Here the sample spans under 5,500 clones, approximately 70% being singletons. These receptors lack a known antigen. Source material: cultured CD8+ T cells derived from PBMCs. The receptors were gathered from a male donor with HIV.

This chain uses TRBV29-1 with TRBJ2-2; D not resolved. Germline V lookup: CDR1 SQVTM, CDR2 ANQGSEA. The length of the CDR3 is 13 residues. V dropped 4 bases and J dropped 4 bases, with 10 bases sitting between them. CDR3 region: CSVVGSVTGELFF. The CDR3 nucleotides read TGCAGCGTTGTGGGGTCGGTCACCGGGGAGCTGTTTTTT.

The V call is TRBV28, the J call TRBJ1-5, with 9 bases fitting TRBD1. This CDR3 contains 18 residues. V was pared by 6 bases and J by 0 bases, with 12 bases of the junction left unmatched. Germline V lookup: CDR1 MDHEN, CDR2 SYDVKM. The CDR3 DNA is TGTGCCAGCAGCCCTGGACAGGGGCCCTATTATAGCAATCAGCCCCAGCATTTT. Translating it yields CASSPGQGPYYSNQPQHF.

This chain uses TRBV5-3 with TRBJ2-7, with D hard to call. TRBV5-3 falls under the ORF class, with uncertain function. Trimming removed 4 bases from V and 8 bases from J, with 13 bases in between. The CDR3 is 12 residues long. Written as DNA, the CDR3 is TGTGCCAGAAGCCCGTACCCCCTGCAGCAGTACTTC. Amino acids: CARSPYPLQQYF.

V and J are TRBV4-1 and TRBJ2-7; D is tentatively TRBD1 or TRBD2 (5 bases each). CDR1 and CDR2 from the germline V gene are MGHRA and YSYEKL. Trimming removed 4 bases from V and 6 bases from J, with 13 bases in between. The CDR3 spans 13 residues. This CDR3 reads CASSLFWGSEQYF. CDR3 DNA: TGCGCCAGCAGCCTATTTTGGGGGAGCGAGCAGTACTTC.

This clone was detected only once. The genes are TRBV4-2 and TRBJ2-7, with 11 bases identical to TRBD2. V shed 0 bases and J 9 bases; nucleotides not matched to a gene: 4. Per germline, CDR1 LGHNA and CDR2 YNFKEQ. The CDR3 runs 14 residues. The CDR3 nucleotides read TGTGCCAGCAGCCAAGACCTAGCGGGAGGCTCGCAGTACTTC. It yields the protein CASSQDLAGGSQYF.

The genes are TRBV10-3 and TRBJ2-7; 8 nucleotides line up with TRBD2. From germline, CDR1 is ENHRY and CDR2 SYGVKD. Trimming cost V 2 bases and J 0 bases; bases outside gene matches: 9. The CDR3 is 17 residues long. The CDR3 bases are TGTGCCATCAGTGAGCCCCCGGGAGGGAGGAGCTCCTACGAGCAGTACTTC. Encoded protein: CAISEPPGGRSSYEQYF.

By share, this clone ranks as large. This chain links TRBV7-9 with TRBJ1-5; D ambiguous. Per the germline V gene, CDR1 is SEHNR and CDR2 is FQNEAQ (reference sequence). The V end lost 5 bases, the J end lost 0 bases, and 8 bases lay between the germline ends. CDR3 length: 14 amino acids. The CDR3 loop reads CASSPSYSNQPQHF. For the CDR3, the DNA is TGTGCCAGCAGCCCGAGCTATAGCAATCAGCCCCAGCATTTT.

The rearrangement links TRBV2 to TRBJ2-1, with 11 bases lining up with TRBD1. CDR1 is SNHLY and CDR2 is FYNNEI in the germline V gene. V lost 6 bases to trimming and J lost 8 bases; unmatched junction nucleotides: 9. There are 15 residues in the CDR3. For the CDR3, the DNA is TGTGCCAGCAGAGGGACAGGGGGGCGGATGGATGAGCAGTTCTTC. Amino acid sequence: CASRGTGGRMDEQFF.

The V call is TRBV18, the J call TRBJ2-7; D unclear. V lost 3 bases and J lost 3, with 18 bases in between. Germline V gene sequence: CDR1 KGHSH, CDR2 LQKENI. The CDR3 extends over 16 amino acids. CDR3 in amino acids: CASSPAFGSEYYEQYF. The CDR3 DNA reads TGTGCCAGCTCACCCGCCTTCGGGTCAGAATACTACGAGCAGTACTTC.

The rearrangement joins TRBV5-4 to TRBJ2-3; 8 bases agree with TRBD1. J gave up 5 bases and V 2 bases, and 7 bases lay outside the gene matches. The CDR3 has 15 amino acids. Per the germline V gene, CDR1 is SGHNT and CDR2 is YYREEE (reference sequence). CDR3 nucleotide sequence: TGTGCCAGCAGCTTAGATGGACAGGGAAAAGATACGCAGTATTTT. Protein: CASSLDGQGKDTQYF. Drawing the rest from reference TRBV5-4 and TRBJ2-3, the complete variable domain is ETGVTQSPTHLIKTRGQQVTLRCSSQSGHNTVSWYQQALGQGPQFIFQYYREEENGRGNFPPRFSGLQFPNYSSELNVNALELDDSALYLCASSLDGQGKDTQYFGPGTRLTVL.

Regarding this clone: Other DNA sequences in this specimen translate into the identical CDR3. The chain is built from TRBV19 and TRBJ1-4; maybe TRBD1 (5 bases). Between the trimmed V and J ends, which lost 2 bases and 7 bases, there was a span of 11 bases. From germline, CDR1 is LNHDA and CDR2 SQIVND (reference sequence). CDR3 length: 14 residues. CDR3 nucleotides: TGTGCCAGTAGTATATCCCCGAGGGGTGAAAAACTGTTTTTT. Translation gives CASSISPRGEKLFF. The variable domain in full, completed from reference TRBV19 and TRBJ1-4, reads DGGITQSPKYLFRKEGQNVTLSCEQNLNHDAMYWYRQDPGQGLRLIYYSQIVNDFQKGDIAEGYSVSREKKESFPLTVTSAQKNPTAFYLCASSISPRGEKLFFGSGTQLSVL.

This clone was observed a few times. V is TRBV7-9 and J is TRBJ2-1, with D tentatively TRBD2 (5 bases). Trimming took 5 bases from V and 9 from J, leaving 11 bases between them. The germline gives CDR1 SEHNR, CDR2 FQNEAQ (reference sequence). The CDR3 is 12 residues long. The CDR3 protein is CASSRSGFEQFF. CDR3 nucleotide sequence: TGTGCCAGCAGCCGCTCGGGGTTTGAGCAGTTCTTC.

The J gene is TRBJ2-7, the V gene TRBV5-4; TRBD2 matches at 10 bases. The length of the CDR3 is 14 residues. CDR1 is SGHNT, CDR2 YYREEE, per germline (reference sequence). The trim removed 4 bases at V and 6 bases at J, leaving 7 bases unmatched. The CDR3 nucleotides read TGTGCCAGCAGCCCTCTAGCGGGAGACACCGAGCAGTACTTC. This gives the protein CASSPLAGDTEQYF.

The chain carries TRBV10-3 and TRBJ2-1, with TRBD1 identical over 10 bases. The CDR3 length is 15 residues. CDR1 and CDR2 (germline): ENHRY, SYGVKD. Trimming at V came to 4 bases and at J to 1 base, leaving 1 base not matched to a gene. CDR3 amino acids: CAISADRGSYNEQFF. The CDR3 bases are TGTGCCATCAGTGCGGACAGGGGGTCCTACAATGAGCAGTTCTTC.

The DNA for the CDR3 is TGCGCCAGCAGCCAAGATGGATACGAGCAGTACTTC. Amino acids: CASSQDGYEQYF. The rearrangement joins TRBV4-3 to TRBJ2-7; no clear D gene. This CDR3 has 12 amino acids. The V and J ends lost 0 bases and 4 bases respectively, with 4 bases between them. Germline lookup yields CDR1 LGHNA and CDR2 YSLEER.

This chain joins TRBV27 and TRBJ2-7; 8 nucleotides agree with TRBD1. This CDR3 comprises 15 residues. From germline, CDR1 is MNHEY and CDR2 SMNVEV (reference sequence). V lost 2 bases to trimming and J lost 4 bases; unmatched junction nucleotides: 7. CDR3 protein: CASSLHLTGGYEQYF. CDR3 nucleotide sequence: TGTGCCAGCAGTTTACACCTCACAGGGGGGTACGAGCAGTACTTC.

This clone was counted a few times. The chain carries TRBV6-1 and TRBJ2-2, with D perhaps TRBD1 (6 bases). Germline V CDR1 and CDR2: MNHNS, SASEGT. Deletions cut 8 bases from V and 0 bases from J, with 10 bases between. This CDR3 region has 14 residues. The CDR3 DNA follows: TGTGCCAGCTTAGGACAGACGAACACCGGGGAGCTGTTTTTT. Its protein is CASLGQTNTGELFF.

The chain combines TRBV19 with TRBJ2-6; D is unresolved. Per germline, CDR1 LNHDA and CDR2 SQIVND (reference sequence). The length of the CDR3 is 16 residues. V shed 7 bases and J shed 0 bases, with 13 bases lying between them. CDR3 sequence (DNA): TGTGCCAGTATCCCCCGGGCCGCCTCTGGGGCCAACGTCCTGACTTTC. This sequence encodes CASIPRAASGANVLTF.

The V and J genes are TRBV5-1 and TRBJ2-1; 7 bases are shared with TRBD2. V lost 6 bases and J lost 9; bases outside the gene matches: 6. This CDR3 is 12 amino acids long. Germline values: CDR1 SGHRS, CDR2 YFSETQ. CDR3 in amino acids: CASMAAGSEQFF. The CDR3 nucleotides read TGCGCCAGCATGGCAGCGGGAAGTGAGCAGTTCTTC.

CDR3 coding DNA: TGTGCCAGTAGTGGGACTGTTGCCTACGAGCAGTACTTC. It is translated as CASSGTVAYEQYF. The chain combines TRBV19 with TRBJ2-7, with D maybe TRBD2 (6 bases). V was pared by 5 bases and J by 2 bases, with 10 bases between. The CDR3 is 13 residues long. The germline gives CDR1 LNHDA, CDR2 SQIVND (reference sequence). Full variable domain (outside the CDR3, taken from reference TRBV19 and TRBJ2-7): DGGITQSPKYLFRKEGQNVTLSCEQNLNHDAMYWYRQDPGQGLRLIYYSQIVNDFQKGDIAEGYSVSREKKESFPLTVTSAQKNPTAFYLCASSGTVAYEQYFGPGTRLTVT.

The rearrangement links TRBV6-6 to TRBJ2-2; D is unresolved. CDR1 and CDR2 from the germline V gene are MNHNY and SVGAGI (reference sequence). CDR3 size: 13 residues. Trimming took 5 bases from V and 1 from J, leaving 5 bases between them. Written as DNA, the CDR3 is TGTGCCAGCAGTCAGGAGAACACCGGGGAGCTGTTTTTT. Its translation is CASSQENTGELFF.

The J gene is TRBJ2-3, the V gene TRBV5-1; 7 bases match TRBD1. CDR1 SGHRS and CDR2 YFSETQ come from the germline V gene. The CDR3 covers 15 residues. The ends lost 4 bases at V and 4 bases at J; junction bases unmatched: 9. The CDR3 spells CASSVTGSWADTQYF. The CDR3 DNA is TGCGCCAGCAGCGTGACAGGGTCATGGGCAGATACGCAGTATTTT.